Below, 2 T cell receptor beta chains from the same sample are listed, as sequenced in a study of cytomegalovirus exposure and HLA in healthy donors. Primers included in the PCR were 60 Vbeta and 13 Jbeta primers. Repertoires were generated with immunoSEQ multiplex PCR, while TCRdb's copy carries only in-frame clones and drops some. The sample has more than 130,000 clones, around 83% seen once; the top ten hold roughly 4.5%. Sequenced: PBMCs. These TCRs come from a man in his forties or fifties in good health and CMV-seropositive.

The chain employs TRBV6-5 and TRBJ2-1, with 8 bases matching TRBD1. The CDR3 is made up of 15 amino acids. The germline gives CDR1 MNHEY, CDR2 SVGAGI. The V gene end was trimmed by 2 bases and the J gene end by 7 bases; junction bases not matched to a gene: 7. DNA of the CDR3: TGTGCCAGCAGTTACCAGGGGGCTGATTATAATGAGCAGTTCTTC. Amino acids: CASSYQGADYNEQFF.

Worth noting for this clone: A junction boundary mismatches the germline segment, possibly from a read error. The V gene is TRBV5-1, the J gene TRBJ1-5; 9 bases align to TRBD1. This CDR3 is 15 amino acids long. In germline, CDR1 is SGHRS, CDR2 YFSETQ. The CDR3 region has the DNA TGCGCCAGCAGATTGGGACAGGGCCTCAATCAGCCCCAGCATTTT. Its protein is CASRLGQGLNQPQHF.